This T cell receptor (beta chain) was identified in a study of identical twins' blood T cells (dated by TCRdb to about 2013). Regarding the study in general: Some 48 million Illumina reads were obtained across approximately twelve libraries, of which six were alpha-chain libraries and six were beta-chain libraries. TCR alpha and beta chain repertoires of three pairs of monozygous twins were compared using next-generation sequencing to assess genetic influence on repertoire formation.

The library was obtained by 5' RACE. TCRdb lists the instrument as Illumina Genome Analyzer IIx. To prepare the RNA-based TCR cDNA libraries, a previously described protocol was followed, with several modifications. To prevent cross-contamination, barcodes specific to each sample were added to both ends of every TCR cDNA library during cDNA synthesis and amplification. As for how the authors treated the data: Between about 100,000 and nearly 550,000 clonotypes were identified per individual, with roughly 2.2 to 3.6 million CDR3-containing reads per library. Reads with improper barcode index combinations were discarded, and clonesets were then built for each library with the MiTCR software. While assembling CDR3 clonotypes, MiTCR filtered or rescued low-quality reads and corrected PCR and sequencing errors. Artificial out-of-frame clonotypes were removed by being mapped to in-frame sequences, with one indel in the CDR3 allowed. To measure how similar V and J gene usage was between donors, Jensen-Shannon divergence was divided by mean entropy. The public reads were reprocessed in TCRdb via fastp at Q25 and MiXCR, keeping in-frame beta chains. Here each entry gathers all rows of one CDR3 protein and keeps the most common genes and DNA. Here the V and J calls rest on TCRdb's processing, not on the authors' analysis. The sample has 400,000 or so distinct CDR3 sequences on record, over 25% of them singletons. The leading ten clones occupy around 5.6% of the sample.

Paper-wide results and their limitations: The number of CDR3 clonotypes shared between two donors was mainly determined by the product of the cloneset sizes of the two donors, and no clear deviation from this trend was shown by twins. V gene usage was reported to be markedly more similar within twin pairs than between unrelated donors, even among non-selected out-of-frame TCRbeta clonotypes. Among the most abundant TCRbeta clonotypes, each donor shared more CDR3 sequences with her twin than with unrelated donors. The study stated that the proposed role of the TCRalpha J segment in MHC recognition during thymic selection needs to be validated by independent studies. Because the twins were reared together, environmental influences could not be excluded as an explanation for twin similarity.

CDR1 SGDLS and CDR2 YYNGEE were looked up in the germline V gene. Reading from cysteine to phenylalanine, the CDR3 counts 15 amino acids. The kept DNA is CDR3 alone, 45 bases in frame from the first base. Trimming removed 3 bases from V and 5 bases from J; the gene matches leave 9 bases unexplained. There are a few counts of this clonotype. Its binding antigen is unknown. Base-call qualities are not available, and no considerably larger clone is one nucleotide away. The donors were six healthy women who made up three monozygous twin pairs. All three twin pairs had been raised together and were thought likely to have encountered the same vaccines and infectious agents. TCR cDNA libraries were prepared from RNA that had been isolated from peripheral blood mononuclear cells.

Sequencing was done on a sample of PBMCs. The V gene is TRBV9 and the J gene is TRBJ2-7; 9 of the junction bases match TRBD1. This TCR was recovered from a woman aged 18 to 55 in good health. The CDR3 loop reads CASSEYRDRVHEQYF. The sequence in DNA is TGTGCCAGCAGCGAGTACCGGGACAGGGTTCACGAGCAGTACTTC.